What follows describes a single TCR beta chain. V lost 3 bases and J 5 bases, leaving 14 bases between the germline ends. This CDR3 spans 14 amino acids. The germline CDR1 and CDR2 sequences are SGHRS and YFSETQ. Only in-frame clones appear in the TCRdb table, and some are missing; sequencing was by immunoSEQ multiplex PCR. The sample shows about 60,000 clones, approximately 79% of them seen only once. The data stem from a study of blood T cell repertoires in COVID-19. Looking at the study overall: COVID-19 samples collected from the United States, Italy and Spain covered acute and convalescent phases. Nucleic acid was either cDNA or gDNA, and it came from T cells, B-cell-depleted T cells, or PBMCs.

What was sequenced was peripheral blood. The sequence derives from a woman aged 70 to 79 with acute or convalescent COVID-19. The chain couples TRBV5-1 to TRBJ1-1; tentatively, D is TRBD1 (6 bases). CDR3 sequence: CASSSERGWTEAFF. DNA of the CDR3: TGCGCCAGCAGCTCGGAGAGGGGGTGGACTGAAGCTTTCTTT.